This T cell receptor beta chain was recovered during a study of T cell changes during pregnancy in multiple sclerosis. The CDR3 runs 16 residues. The germline CDR1 and CDR2 sequences are SGDLS and YYNGEE. Trimming shortened V by 0 bases and J by 2 bases, and 15 bases separated the two germline ends. Sequenced by immunoSEQ multiplex PCR; TCRdb stores in-frame clones only, minus some. The table has fewer than 50,000 clones, around 91% seen once. The receptor was derived from a female donor in good health, enrolled as a control in a pregnancy study. Specimen: CD4+ T cells from peripheral blood mononuclear cells, collected in the second trimester of pregnancy. The chain is built from TRBV9 and TRBJ2-7; a weak D match, TRBD2 (7 bases). CDR3 sequence reads: CASSVAGGGGPYEQYF. In DNA form, the CDR3 reads TGTGCCAGCAGCGTAGCTGGAGGGGGGGGACCCTACGAGCAGTACTTC.